This entry lists 9 T cell receptor beta chains sequenced from one sample in a study of shared clonotypes between healthy human individuals. CD45RO-negative CD8 cells positively selected for CCR7 made up the naive population, which excluded terminally differentiated effector memory CD45RA+ cells. TCRdb's table, derived via immunoSEQ multiplex PCR, lists solely in-frame clones and lacks some. The repertoire holds about 2,200,000 clones, more than 85% seen once, with under 2% in the top ten. Sample: naive CD8+ T cells from PBMCs. The receptor source for this set is a man between 18 and 35 years old in good health. Some clones in this sample may be carry-over from other donors' samples.

V usage is TRBV6-5 and J usage is TRBJ2-1; D unresolved. The ends were cut back, 6 bases at V and 8 bases at J, with 20 bases in the middle. The germline CDR1 and CDR2 sequences are MNHEY and SVGAGI. The CDR3 has 15 amino acids. Here the CDR3 DNA reads TGTGCCAGCAGCCCCGGGCCTGGAGTTATCGATGAGCAGTTCTTC. Its protein product is CASSPGPGVIDEQFF.

As regards this clone: This specimen includes other DNA sequences encoding the same CDR3. The gene calls are TRBV7-9 and TRBJ2-7; D call uncertain. There are 12 residues in the CDR3. V was pared by 3 bases and J by 2 bases, with 5 bases between. Germline V gives CDR1 SEHNR, CDR2 FQNEAQ (reference sequence). The CDR3 loop reads CASSFLPYEQYF. The CDR3 coding sequence is TGTGCCAGCAGCTTTTTGCCCTACGAGCAGTACTTC.

J is TRBJ1-2 and V is TRBV11-2; weak D call: TRBD1 (6 bases). Deletions cut 8 bases from V and 3 bases from J, with 19 bases between. CDR1 and CDR2 from the germline V gene are SGHAT and FQNNGV. The CDR3 sequence is 15 residues long. CDR3 sequence: CASRSNTTGYYGYTF. For the CDR3, the DNA is TGTGCCAGCCGCTCGAATACTACAGGGTACTATGGCTACACCTTC.

The rearrangement uses TRBV5-6 and TRBJ2-1; 11 bases align to TRBD2. Germline V gene sequence: CDR1 SGHDT, CDR2 YYEEEE. The CDR3 is 17 residues long. Unmatched junction bases numbered 10, after V lost 0 bases and J lost 8 bases. The CDR3 bases are TGTGCCAGCAGCTTGGTAGCGGGAGGGACGGATCGGTATGAGCAGTTCTTC. As protein: CASSLVAGGTDRYEQFF.

This rearrangement joins TRBV10-3 to TRBJ2-7, with a possible D match to TRBD2 (7 bases). Trimming took 4 bases from V and 2 from J, leaving 21 bases between them. CDR3 length equals 17 residues. Germline CDR1 and CDR2: ENHRY and SYGVKD. The CDR3 DNA follows: TGTGCCATCAGTGGGCGGGGGCTAGCGGACTTTACCTACGAGCAGTACTTC. Protein: CAISGRGLADFTYEQYF.

The rearrangement joins TRBV12-2 to TRBJ2-7; TRBD1, the table's D call, was not compared with the DNA. TRBV12-2 is labeled a pseudogene. CDR3 size: 13 residues. This CDR3 is CASRLAAFYEQYF. CDR3 in DNA: TGTGCAAGTCGCTTAGCGGCCTTCTACGAGCAGTACTTC.

The genes are TRBV5-5 and TRBJ1-1; a weak D match, TRBD1 (6 bases). Trimming stripped 1 base from V and 5 bases from J, with 15 bases between. This CDR3 has 15 residues. The V gene's germline CDR1 is SGHKS and CDR2 YYEKEE (reference sequence). The CDR3 nucleotides read TGTGCCAGCAGCTTGCCAGGGGTCCCCGATACTGAAGCTTTCTTT. It codes for CASSLPGVPDTEAFF.

The V and J genes are TRBV5-1 and TRBJ2-7, with a weak D call TRBD2 (5 bases). Between the trimmed V and J ends, which lost 4 bases and 2 bases, there was a span of 16 bases. The CDR3 loop spans 15 amino acids. Germline CDR1 SGHRS, CDR2 YFSETQ. The CDR3 DNA is TGCGCCAGCAGCGGATTGAGCGGAGCCCCCTACGAGCAGTACTTC. It codes for CASSGLSGAPYEQYF. The full variable domain, with the rest looked up from reference TRBV5-1 and TRBJ2-7, is KAGVTQTPRYLIKTRGQQVTLSCSPISGHRSVSWYQQTPGQGLQFLFEYFSETQRNKGNFPGRFSGRQFSNSRSEMNVSTLELGDSALYLCASSGLSGAPYEQYFGPGTRLTVT.

The chain has TRBV10-3 and TRBJ2-1; TRBD1 matches 10 bases. The junction had 8 bases not matched to a gene; V was cut back by 6 bases and J by 6 bases. This CDR3 spans 15 amino acids. Germline loops: CDR1 ENHRY, CDR2 SYGVKD. The CDR3 sequence: CAIRKTGGAVNEQFF. Here the CDR3 DNA reads TGTGCCATCAGAAAGACAGGGGGCGCGGTCAATGAGCAGTTCTTC.